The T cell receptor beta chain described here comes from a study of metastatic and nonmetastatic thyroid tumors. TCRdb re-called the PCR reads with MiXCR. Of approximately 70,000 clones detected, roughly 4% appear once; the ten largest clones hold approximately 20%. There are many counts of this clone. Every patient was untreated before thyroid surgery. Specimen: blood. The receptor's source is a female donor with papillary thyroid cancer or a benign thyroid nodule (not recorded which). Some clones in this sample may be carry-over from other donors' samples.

The CDR3 loop reads CASSPPAGTNTEAFF. The CDR3, as DNA: TGTGCCAGCTCACCACCCGCAGGGACGAACACTGAAGCTTTCTTT. The rearrangement joins TRBV18 to TRBJ1-1; a weak D match, TRBD1 (5 bases). The CDR3 contains 15 residues. Germline CDR1 KGHSH, CDR2 LQKENI. V lost 0 bases to trimming and J lost 1 base, with 9 bases between them.